One sample yielded the 20 T cell receptor beta chains listed below, sequenced in a study of beta chain features in type 1 diabetes listed by TCRdb under 2018. Libraries were constructed by the immunoSEQ multiplex PCR assay. All of the isolated RNA was reverse transcribed with the High Capacity cDNA Reverse Transcription Kit, so expressed TCRB transcripts were sequenced. TCRdb's version of the immuneACCESS table is confined to in-frame rearrangements and falls short of the full clone set. An unresolved V gene accounts for under half of the shortfall where checked; the remainder is of unknown origin. The sample includes 400,000 to 500,000 clones, with approximately 15% observed a single time. Roughly 0.04% of the sample belongs to the ten largest clones. The sample consisted of naive CD4+ T cells from blood. What the cell subset or site label conveys for this sample: true naive CD4+ T cells. These receptors came from a man aged 25-40 years in good health.

The chain links TRBV7-9 to TRBJ2-5; D gene uncertain. CDR1 is SEHNR, CDR2 FQNEAQ, per germline (reference sequence). The CDR3 extends over 15 amino acids. V lost 5 bases, J lost 2 bases, and 15 bases lay in between. CDR3 sequence: CASSLPRTSQETQYF. The CDR3 DNA reads TGTGCCAGCAGCCTGCCCCGGACGTCACAAGAGACCCAGTACTTC.

This clone was found a few times. The chain recombines TRBV18 with TRBJ2-2; TRBD2 is a possible D gene (5 bases). Germline V gene data show CDR1 as KGHSH and CDR2 as LQKENI. This CDR3 contains 15 residues. V lost 2 bases and J 4 bases, leaving 11 bases between the germline ends. DNA for the CDR3: TGTGCCAGCTCACCAATTCCCCGGGGCACCGGGGAGCTGTTTTTT. Its protein is CASSPIPRGTGELFF.

This clone was seen a few times. The chain joins TRBV18 to TRBJ2-7; D is perhaps TRBD2 (6 bases). V was cut by 2 bases and J by 3 bases, with 11 bases left in between. The CDR3 loop spans 14 amino acids. Germline V gives CDR1 KGHSH, CDR2 LQKENI. The DNA of the CDR3 is TGTGCCAGCTCACCAAAGGACGGGAGCTACGAGCAGTACTTC. Protein product: CASSPKDGSYEQYF. The full variable domain, in which reference TRBV18 and TRBJ2-7 provide the parts outside the CDR3, is NAGVMQNPRHLVRRRGQEARLRCSPMKGHSHVYWYRQLPEEGLKFMVYLQKENIIDESGMPKERFSAEFPKEGPSILRIQQVVRGDSAAYFCASSPKDGSYEQYFGPGTRLTVT.

The chain employs TRBV25-1 and TRBJ2-1; the match to TRBD2 covers 9 bases. This CDR3 comprises 18 residues. V was pared by 1 base and J by 2 bases, with 9 bases of the junction left unmatched. From germline, CDR1 is MGHDK and CDR2 SYGVNS. The CDR3 protein is CASSEFMRGGYPYNEQFF. The CDR3 DNA is TGTGCCAGCAGTGAATTCATGCGGGGGGGATACCCCTACAATGAGCAGTTCTTC.

CDR3: CASSQGPAGSYNEQFF. CDR3 bases: TGCGCCAGCAGCCAGGGACCGGCAGGGTCGTACAATGAGCAGTTCTTC. The V and J genes are TRBV4-3 and TRBJ2-1; D is possibly TRBD1 or TRBD2 (5 bases each). With 3 bases removed from V and 4 bases from J, the gap between germline ends came to 16 bases. The V gene's germline CDR1 is LGHNA and CDR2 YSLEER. The CDR3 is 16 amino acids.

The J gene is TRBJ1-1, the V gene TRBV20-1; no firm D call. Germline lookup yields CDR1 DFQATT and CDR2 SNEGSKA (reference sequence). This CDR3 has 11 amino acids. Here the CDR3 DNA reads TGCGGGAGTGCTATGAACACTGAAGCTTTCTTT. Protein sequence: CGSAMNTEAFF.

The chain links TRBV9 to TRBJ2-3, with D possibly matching TRBD1 (6 bases). Germline lookup yields CDR1 SGDLS and CDR2 YYNGEE. CDR3 length equals 14 residues. Deletions cut 2 bases from V and 5 bases from J, with 12 bases between. The chain's CDR3 is CASSVGQFVDTQYF. The CDR3 coding sequence is TGTGCCAGCAGCGTTGGACAGTTTGTAGATACGCAGTATTTT.

This clone has only a few counts. The chain carries TRBV19 and TRBJ2-7, with 7 bases matching TRBD1. CDR1 LNHDA and CDR2 SQIVND come from the germline V gene (reference sequence). The CDR3 spans 11 residues. CDR3 DNA: TGTCCCGACAGGGAAGTTAACGAGCAGTACGTC. Protein: CPDREVNEQYV.

This chain uses TRBV27 with TRBJ2-7; 13 bases agree with TRBD2. This CDR3 is 15 amino acids long. Germline V CDR1 and CDR2: MNHEY, SMNVEV (reference sequence). The V and J ends lost 6 bases and 1 base, in that order; junction bases with no gene match: 3. The CDR3 reads CASRRTSGSSYEQYV. The DNA of the CDR3 is TGTGCCAGCAGAAGGACTAGCGGGAGTTCCTACGAGCAGTACGTC.

This clone has only a few counts. This chain uses TRBV7-3 with TRBJ2-3; D unresolved. Trimming stripped 5 bases from V and 7 bases from J, with 10 bases between. Germline loops: CDR1 SGHTA, CDR2 FQGTGA. This CDR3 has 12 amino acids. CDR3 sequence: CASSLDLYTQYF. The CDR3 DNA reads as TGTGCCAGCAGCCTCGACCTCTATACGCAGTATTTT. Using reference TRBV7-3 and TRBJ2-3 for the parts outside the CDR3, the full variable domain is GAGVSQTPSNKVTEKGKYVELRCDPISGHTALYWYRQSLGQGPEFLIYFQGTGAADDSGLPNDRFFAVRPEGSVSTLKIQRTERGDSAVYLCASSLDLYTQYFGPGTRLTVL.

The V call is TRBV6-1, the J call TRBJ2-7, with TRBD2 identical over 7 bases. Germline V gives CDR1 MNHNS, CDR2 SASEGT. CDR3 length: 17 amino acids. The J segment lost 0 bases and the V segment lost 0 bases, leaving 8 bases of the junction unmatched. The CDR3 DNA reads as TGTGCCAGCAGTGAAGCTATTACTAGCGCCAGCTCCTACGAGCAGTACTTC. Its protein is CASSEAITSASSYEQYF.

At least ten counts were recorded for this clone. The chain is built from TRBV18 and TRBJ2-2; no firm D call. CDR3 length: 11 residues. The germline CDR1 and CDR2 sequences are KGHSH and LQKENI. V lost 3 bases, J lost 10 bases, and 6 bases lay in between. The DNA of the CDR3 is TGTGCCAGCTCACCGGACGTGGAGCTGTTTTTT. Amino acids: CASSPDVELFF.

This clone was counted only a few times. This sequence joins TRBV7-2 and TRBJ2-3, with TRBD2 matching 11 bases. There are 15 residues in the CDR3. V shed 4 bases and J 4 bases; nucleotides not matched to a gene: 4. Germline V CDR1 and CDR2: SGHTA, FQGNSA. The CDR3 sequence is CASSSGLAGSDTQYF. The CDR3 DNA is TGTGCCAGCAGCTCAGGACTAGCGGGTTCAGATACGCAGTATTTT.

This clone was detected a few times. The chain is built from TRBV5-1 and TRBJ2-5; 7 bases are a match to TRBD2. This CDR3 spans 15 amino acids. From germline, CDR1 is SGHRS and CDR2 YFSETQ. V lost 0 bases and J lost 7; bases outside the gene matches: 9. The CDR3 loop is CASSLADQRGWTQYF. DNA for the CDR3: TGCGCCAGCAGCTTGGCCGATCAGCGGGGTTGGACCCAGTACTTC.

This clone has a handful of counts. This sequence joins TRBV5-1 and TRBJ1-4; no firm D call. V was cut by 3 bases and J by 0 bases, with 9 bases left in between. Germline lookup yields CDR1 SGHRS and CDR2 YFSETQ. This CDR3 has 15 residues. Here the CDR3 DNA reads TGCGCCAGCAGCTCGATGCCTACAACTAATGAAAAACTGTTTTTT. Its translation is CASSSMPTTNEKLFF.

The chain couples TRBV14 to TRBJ2-3; possible D gene TRBD2, 6 bases. This CDR3 region has 14 residues. CDR1 and CDR2 from the germline V gene are SGHDN and FVKESK. Trimming took 1 base from V and 1 from J, leaving 6 bases between them. CDR3 residues: CASSQGGGTDTQYF. As DNA, the CDR3 is TGTGCCAGCAGCCAAGGGGGGGGCACAGATACGCAGTATTTT.

The rearrangement uses TRBV7-8 and TRBJ2-3; 7 nucleotides align to TRBD2. J was trimmed by 8 bases and V by 5 bases; bases with no gene match: 16. Germline V gives CDR1 SGHVS, CDR2 FQNEAQ. This CDR3 contains 16 residues. CDR3 amino acids: CASSPSLVEGRVTQYF. As DNA, the CDR3 is TGTGCCAGCAGCCCATCCCTGGTGGAGGGGAGGGTTACGCAGTATTTT.

This clone was recorded a few times. The chain combines TRBV27 with TRBJ2-1, with 11 bases that match TRBD2. CDR1 and CDR2 (germline): MNHEY, SMNVEV (reference sequence). The CDR3 length is 17 residues. V shed 5 bases and J 3 bases; nucleotides not matched to a gene: 9. The CDR3 DNA sequence: TGTGCCAGCAGTCCGAAGGGGACTAGCGGTTACTACAATGAGCAGTTCTTC. Protein sequence: CASSPKGTSGYYNEQFF.

The chain has TRBV18 and TRBJ2-7, with D possibly matching TRBD2 (5 bases). CDR1 and CDR2 (germline): KGHSH, LQKENI. The CDR3 has 19 residues. V lost 6 bases to trimming and J lost 0 bases, with 27 bases between them. CDR3 sequence: CASSPRTPGSFFSSYEQYV. For the CDR3, the DNA is TGTGCCAGCTCCCCGAGGACTCCCGGATCCTTCTTTAGCTCCTACGAGCAGTACGTC.

This clone was observed a handful of times. V is TRBV14 and J is TRBJ1-4; D is possibly TRBD1 (6 bases). The V end lost 3 bases, the J end lost 8 bases, and 13 bases lay between the germline ends. The CDR3 totals 14 residues. Germline loops: CDR1 SGHDN, CDR2 FVKESK. CDR3: CASSHTRGREKLFF. The CDR3 DNA is TGTGCCAGCAGCCATACCAGGGGCCGGGAAAAACTGTTTTTT.